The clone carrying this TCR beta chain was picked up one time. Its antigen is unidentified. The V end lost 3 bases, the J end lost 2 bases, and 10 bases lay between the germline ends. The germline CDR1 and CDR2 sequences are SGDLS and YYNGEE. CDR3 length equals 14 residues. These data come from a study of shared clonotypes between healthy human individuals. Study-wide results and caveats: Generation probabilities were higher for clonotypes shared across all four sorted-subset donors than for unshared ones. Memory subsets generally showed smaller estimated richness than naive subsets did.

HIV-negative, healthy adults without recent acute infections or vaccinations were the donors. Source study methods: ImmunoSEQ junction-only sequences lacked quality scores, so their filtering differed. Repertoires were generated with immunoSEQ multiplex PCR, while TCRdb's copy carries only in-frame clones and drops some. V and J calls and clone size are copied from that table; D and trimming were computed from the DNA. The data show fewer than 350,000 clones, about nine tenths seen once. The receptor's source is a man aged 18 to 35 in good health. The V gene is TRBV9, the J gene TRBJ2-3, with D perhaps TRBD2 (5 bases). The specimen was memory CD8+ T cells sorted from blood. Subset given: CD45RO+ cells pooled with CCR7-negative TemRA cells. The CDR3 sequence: CASSAGLSTDTQYF. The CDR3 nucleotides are TGTGCCAGCAGCGCCGGACTTTCCACAGATACGCAGTATTTT.